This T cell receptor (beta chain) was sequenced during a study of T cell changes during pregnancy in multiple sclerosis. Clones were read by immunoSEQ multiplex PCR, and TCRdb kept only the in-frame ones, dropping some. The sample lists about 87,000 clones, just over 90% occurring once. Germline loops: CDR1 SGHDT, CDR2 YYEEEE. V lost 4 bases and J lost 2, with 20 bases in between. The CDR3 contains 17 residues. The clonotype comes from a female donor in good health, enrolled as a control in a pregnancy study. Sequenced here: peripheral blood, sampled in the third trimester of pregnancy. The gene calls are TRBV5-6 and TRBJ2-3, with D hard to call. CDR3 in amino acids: CASSPPRHSNPTDTQYF. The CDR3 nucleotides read TGTGCCAGCAGCCCACCCCGGCACAGTAACCCCACAGATACGCAGTATTTT.